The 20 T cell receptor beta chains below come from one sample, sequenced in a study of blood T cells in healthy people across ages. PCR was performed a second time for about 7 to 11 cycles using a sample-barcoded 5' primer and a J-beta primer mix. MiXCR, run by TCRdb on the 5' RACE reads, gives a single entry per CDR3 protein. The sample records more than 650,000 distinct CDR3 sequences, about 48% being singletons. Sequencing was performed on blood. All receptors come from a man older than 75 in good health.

DNA of the CDR3: TGTGCCAGCAGTGAAGGGGGTGGAGCGGGCCTCTACAATGAGCAGTTCTTC. Translation: CASSEGGGAGLYNEQFF. The V gene is TRBV25-1, the J gene TRBJ2-1; possible D gene TRBD2, 6 bases. The V end lost 2 bases, the J end lost 3 bases, and 17 bases lay between the germline ends. Per germline, CDR1 MGHDK and CDR2 SYGVNS. This CDR3 spans 17 amino acids.

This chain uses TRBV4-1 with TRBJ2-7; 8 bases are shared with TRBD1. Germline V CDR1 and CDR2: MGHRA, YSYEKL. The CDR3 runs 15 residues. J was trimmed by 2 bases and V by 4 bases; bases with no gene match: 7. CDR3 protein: CASSPRDRQPYEQYF. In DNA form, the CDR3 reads TGCGCCAGCAGCCCCCGGGACAGGCAACCCTACGAGCAGTACTTC.

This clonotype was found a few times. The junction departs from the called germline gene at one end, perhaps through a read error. This chain's CDR3 is CRTGKGYEQYF. Here the CDR3 DNA reads TGCCGCACCGGGAAAGGATACGAGCAGTACTTC. The J gene is TRBJ2-7, the V gene TRBV7-2, with a tentative D call TRBD2 (5 bases). This CDR3 has 11 residues. In germline, CDR1 is SGHTA, CDR2 FQGNSA.

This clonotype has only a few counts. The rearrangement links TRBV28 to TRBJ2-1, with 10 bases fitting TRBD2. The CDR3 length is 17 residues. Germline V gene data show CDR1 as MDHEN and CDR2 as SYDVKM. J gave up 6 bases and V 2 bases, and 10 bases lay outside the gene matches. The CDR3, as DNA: TGTGCCAGCAGTTTACTAGCGGGAGAAACGAATAGCAATGAGCAGTTCTTC. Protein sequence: CASSLLAGETNSNEQFF.

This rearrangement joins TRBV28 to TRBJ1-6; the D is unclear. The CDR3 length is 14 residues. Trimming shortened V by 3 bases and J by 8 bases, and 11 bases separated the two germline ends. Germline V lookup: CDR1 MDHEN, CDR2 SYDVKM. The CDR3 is CASSFGNPYSPLHF. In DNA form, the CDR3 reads TGTGCCAGCAGTTTCGGGAATCCCTATTCACCCCTCCACTTT.

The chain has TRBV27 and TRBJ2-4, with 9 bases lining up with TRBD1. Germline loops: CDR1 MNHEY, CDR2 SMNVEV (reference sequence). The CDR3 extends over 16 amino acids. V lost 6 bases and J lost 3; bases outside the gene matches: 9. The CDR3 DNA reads TGTGCCAGCAGCCGAGGGACAGGGACGGGCAAAAACATTCAGTACTTC. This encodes CASSRGTGTGKNIQYF.

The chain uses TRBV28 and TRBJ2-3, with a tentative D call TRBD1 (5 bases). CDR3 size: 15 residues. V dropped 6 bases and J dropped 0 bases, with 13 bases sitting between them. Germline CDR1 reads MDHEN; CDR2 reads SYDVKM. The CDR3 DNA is TGTGCCAGCAGCTATGTGCAGGGAAGCACAGATACGCAGTATTTT. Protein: CASSYVQGSTDTQYF.

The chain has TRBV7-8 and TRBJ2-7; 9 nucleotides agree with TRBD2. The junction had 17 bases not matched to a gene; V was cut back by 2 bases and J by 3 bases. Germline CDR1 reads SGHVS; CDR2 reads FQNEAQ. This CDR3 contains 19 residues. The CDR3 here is CASSLWDSGSIRTHYEQYF. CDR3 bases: TGTGCCAGCAGCTTATGGGATAGCGGGAGTATTCGCACGCACTACGAGCAGTACTTC.

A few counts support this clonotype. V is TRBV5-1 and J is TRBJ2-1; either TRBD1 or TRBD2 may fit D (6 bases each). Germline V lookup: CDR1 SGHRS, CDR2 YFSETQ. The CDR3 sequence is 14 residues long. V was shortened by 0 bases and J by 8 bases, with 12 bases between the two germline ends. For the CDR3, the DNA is TGCGCCAGCAGCTTGGAAGGGGGGCACTATGAGCAGTTCTTC. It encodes CASSLEGGHYEQFF.

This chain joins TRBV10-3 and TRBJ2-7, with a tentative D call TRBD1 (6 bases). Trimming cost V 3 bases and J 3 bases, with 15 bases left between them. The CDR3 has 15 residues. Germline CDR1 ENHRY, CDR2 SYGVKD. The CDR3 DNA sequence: TGTGCCATCAGTGAATTACAGGGATTACTCTACGAGCAGTACTTC. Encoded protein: CAISELQGLLYEQYF.

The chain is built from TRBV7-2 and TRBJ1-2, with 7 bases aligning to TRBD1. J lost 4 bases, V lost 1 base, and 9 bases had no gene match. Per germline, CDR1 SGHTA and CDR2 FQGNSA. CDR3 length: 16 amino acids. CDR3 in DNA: TGTGCCAGCAGCTTAGGAGCCGCCGGGACAGCCTATGGCTACACCTTC. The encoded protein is CASSLGAAGTAYGYTF.

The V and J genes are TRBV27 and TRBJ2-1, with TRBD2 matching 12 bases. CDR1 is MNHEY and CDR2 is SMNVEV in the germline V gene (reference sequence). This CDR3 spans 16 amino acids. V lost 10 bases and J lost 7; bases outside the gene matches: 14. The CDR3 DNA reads TGTGCCAACAGCCTCCGTGTGGGACTAGCGGGTAATGAGCAGTTCTTC. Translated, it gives CANSLRVGLAGNEQFF.

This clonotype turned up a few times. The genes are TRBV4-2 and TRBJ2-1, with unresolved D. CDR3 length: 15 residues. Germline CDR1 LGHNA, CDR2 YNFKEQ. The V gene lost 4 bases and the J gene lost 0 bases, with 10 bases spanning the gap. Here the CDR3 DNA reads TGTGCCAGCAGCCTAGATAGGATCTCCTACAATGAGCAGTTCTTC. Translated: CASSLDRISYNEQFF.

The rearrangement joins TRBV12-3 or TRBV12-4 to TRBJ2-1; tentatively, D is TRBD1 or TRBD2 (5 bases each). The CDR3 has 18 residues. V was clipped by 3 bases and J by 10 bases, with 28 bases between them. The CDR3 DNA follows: TGTGCCAGCAGTTTCCGAAGGGGACGGGTCCCACCTGGCAACGAGCAGTTCTTC. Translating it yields CASSFRRGRVPPGNEQFF.

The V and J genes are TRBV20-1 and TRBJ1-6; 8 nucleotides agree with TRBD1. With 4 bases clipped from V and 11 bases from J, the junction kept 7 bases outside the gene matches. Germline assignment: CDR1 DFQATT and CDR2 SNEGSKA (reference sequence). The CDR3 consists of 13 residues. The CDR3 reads CSAIEDRVAPLHF. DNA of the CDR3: TGCAGTGCTATCGAGGACAGGGTAGCACCCCTCCACTTT.

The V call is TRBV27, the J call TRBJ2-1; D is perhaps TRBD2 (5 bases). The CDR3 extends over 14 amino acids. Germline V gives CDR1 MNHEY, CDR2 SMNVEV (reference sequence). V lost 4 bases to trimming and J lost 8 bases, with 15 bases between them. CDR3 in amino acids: CASSYGAREYEQFF. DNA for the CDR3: TGTGCCAGCAGTTACGGCGCACGGGAATATGAGCAGTTCTTC.

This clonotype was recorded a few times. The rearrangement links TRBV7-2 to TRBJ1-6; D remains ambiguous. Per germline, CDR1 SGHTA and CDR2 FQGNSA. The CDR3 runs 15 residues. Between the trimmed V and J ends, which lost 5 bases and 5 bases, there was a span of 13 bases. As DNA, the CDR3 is TGTGCCAGCAGCCCCGGTGGCCCTAATAATTCACCCCTCCACTTT. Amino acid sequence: CASSPGGPNNSPLHF.

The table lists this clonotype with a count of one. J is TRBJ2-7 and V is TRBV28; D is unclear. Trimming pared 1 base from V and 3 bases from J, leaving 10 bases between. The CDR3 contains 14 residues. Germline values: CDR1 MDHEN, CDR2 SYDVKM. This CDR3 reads CASSLSPPGYEQYF. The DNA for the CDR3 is TGTGCCAGCAGTTTATCCCCCCCGGGCTACGAGCAGTACTTC.

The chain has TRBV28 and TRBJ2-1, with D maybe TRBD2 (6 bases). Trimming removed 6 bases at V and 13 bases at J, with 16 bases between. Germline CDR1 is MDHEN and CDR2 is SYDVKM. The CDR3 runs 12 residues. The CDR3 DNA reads TGTGCCAGCAGAACTCAGTCGCGGGATCAGTTCTTC. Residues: CASRTQSRDQFF.

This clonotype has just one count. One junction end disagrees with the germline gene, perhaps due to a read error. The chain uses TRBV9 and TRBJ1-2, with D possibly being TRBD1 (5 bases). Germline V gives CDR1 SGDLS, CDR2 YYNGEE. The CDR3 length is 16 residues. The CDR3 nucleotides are TGTGCCAGCAGCGTAGAGGCGGCAGGGTGGCTGTATGGCCACACCTTC. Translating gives CASSVEAAGWLYGHTF.